The rows below give T cell receptor beta chains drawn from one sample of a study of identical twins. TCRdb fed the 5' RACE reads into MiXCR, producing one record per CDR3 protein. The data show around 960,000 distinct CDR3 sequences, approximately 13% seen once. The same sample was also used in a study of yellow fever vaccine responses in identical twins.

The sample was PBMCs. The receptors were gathered from a young woman in good health. The CDR3 runs from the conserved cysteine through the conserved F or W. A D gene is named only where the DNA matches it firmly. Rows give clone size only sometimes, using once, few, many, or a class for an expanded clone.

abundance: NA
v_gene: TRBV25-1
d_gene: NA
j_gene: TRBJ2-5
CDR3aa: CASSGSDVEETQYF
CDR3nt: TGTGCCAGCAGTGGATCAGATGTGGAAGAGACCCAGTACTTC

abundance: many
v_gene: TRBV2
d_gene: NA
j_gene: TRBJ1-6
CDR3aa: CATRTDFNSPLHF
CDR3nt: TGTGCCACCAGGACAGACTTTAATTCACCCCTCCACTTT

abundance: NA
v_gene: TRBV5-8
d_gene: TRBD1
j_gene: TRBJ1-1
CDR3aa: CASSPLDRGDNTEAFF
CDR3nt: TGTGCCAGCAGCCCCCTGGACAGGGGCGATAACACTGAAGCTTTCTTT

abundance: NA
v_gene: TRBV15
d_gene: NA
j_gene: TRBJ2-2
CDR3aa: CATSRDLGGTTGELFF
CDR3nt: TGTGCCACCAGCAGAGATCTAGGGGGGACCACCGGGGAGCTGTTTTTT

abundance: NA
v_gene: TRBV5-1
d_gene: TRBD1
j_gene: TRBJ2-3
CDR3aa: CASSQSTGPLGTDTQYF
CDR3nt: TGCGCCAGCAGCCAATCGACAGGGCCTCTGGGCACAGATACGCAGTATTTT

abundance: many
v_gene: TRBV7-2
d_gene: NA
j_gene: TRBJ2-3
CDR3aa: CASSLWLANTDTQYF
CDR3nt: TGTGCCAGCAGCTTATGGTTAGCGAACACAGATACGCAGTATTTT

abundance: many
v_gene: TRBV7-9
d_gene: NA
j_gene: TRBJ1-4
CDR3aa: CASSLGLRDEKLFF
CDR3nt: TGTGCCAGCAGCTTAGGTCTGCGGGATGAAAAACTGTTTTTT

abundance: NA
v_gene: TRBV2
d_gene: NA
j_gene: TRBJ1-2
CDR3aa: CASPSHGRNYGYTF
CDR3nt: TGTGCCAGCCCTTCGCACGGGCGAAACTATGGCTACACCTTC

abundance: few
v_gene: TRBV20-1
d_gene: TRBD1
j_gene: TRBJ1-5
CDR3aa: CSAKGDSGNQPQHF
CDR3nt: TGCAGTGCTAAAGGGGACAGTGGCAATCAGCCCCAGCATTTT

abundance: NA
v_gene: TRBV11-3
d_gene: NA
j_gene: TRBJ1-1
CDR3aa: CASSSRTDSTEAFF
CDR3nt: TGTGCCAGCAGCTCCCGGACAGATTCCACTGAAGCTTTCTTT

abundance: NA
v_gene: TRBV5-5
d_gene: NA
j_gene: TRBJ2-7
CDR3aa: CASSSALVVGSRYEQYF
CDR3nt: TGTGCCAGCAGCTCGGCACTAGTGGTCGGCAGCCGCTACGAGCAGTACTTC

abundance: many
v_gene: TRBV12-3/TRBV12-4
d_gene: NA
j_gene: TRBJ1-5
CDR3aa: CASRGGGFNQPQHF
CDR3nt: TGTGCCAGCCGGGGGGGGGGCTTCAATCAGCCCCAGCATTTT

abundance: few
v_gene: TRBV2
d_gene: TRBD2
j_gene: TRBJ2-1
CDR3aa: CASSFPETSGSSNEQFF
CDR3nt: TGTGCCAGCAGTTTTCCCGAGACTAGCGGGAGTTCCAATGAGCAGTTCTTC

abundance: NA
v_gene: TRBV6-5
d_gene: NA
j_gene: TRBJ1-6
CDR3aa: CASSYGADNSPLHF
CDR3nt: TGTGCCAGCAGTTACGGGGCAGATAATTCACCCCTCCACTTT

abundance: NA
v_gene: TRBV7-9
d_gene: NA
j_gene: TRBJ2-1
CDR3aa: CASTFEPAYKREQFF
CDR3nt: TGTGCCAGCACCTTCGAGCCCGCTTACAAGAGGGAGCAGTTCTTC

abundance: NA
v_gene: TRBV20-1
d_gene: TRBD1
j_gene: TRBJ1-2
CDR3aa: CSAPLTGGAYYGYTF
CDR3nt: TGCAGTGCTCCTCTGACAGGGGGCGCTTACTATGGCTACACCTTC

abundance: NA
v_gene: TRBV7-9
d_gene: TRBD2
j_gene: TRBJ2-1
CDR3aa: CASSSAGDLINNEQFF
CDR3nt: TGTGCCAGCAGCTCAGCGGGAGACCTCATTAACAATGAGCAGTTCTTC

abundance: few
v_gene: TRBV5-1
d_gene: NA
j_gene: TRBJ2-7
CDR3aa: CASSTDRSRGYEQYF
CDR3nt: TGCGCCAGCAGCACTGACAGGTCCCGGGGCTACGAGCAGTACTTC

abundance: NA
v_gene: TRBV15
d_gene: NA
j_gene: TRBJ2-7
CDR3aa: CATSRGGRSGYEQYF
CDR3nt: TGTGCCACCAGCAGAGGGGGGAGGAGTGGCTACGAGCAGTACTTC

abundance: many
v_gene: TRBV4-1
d_gene: NA
j_gene: TRBJ1-3
CDR3aa: CASSQLGPAGNTIYF
CDR3nt: TGCGCCAGCAGCCAACTGGGACCCGCTGGAAACACCATATATTTT

abundance: many
v_gene: TRBV20-1
d_gene: NA
j_gene: TRBJ1-1
CDR3aa: CSAQKSRFMNTEAFF
CDR3nt: TGCAGTGCCCAAAAATCGCGGTTCATGAACACTGAAGCTTTCTTT

abundance: NA
v_gene: TRBV5-1
d_gene: NA
j_gene: TRBJ1-2
CDR3aa: CASSLAGGPINYGYTF
CDR3nt: TGCGCCAGCAGCTTGGCTGGGGGGCCAATTAACTATGGCTACACCTTC

abundance: NA
v_gene: TRBV2
d_gene: TRBD1
j_gene: TRBJ2-1
CDR3aa: CASTGQGSNEQFF
CDR3nt: TGTGCCAGCACTGGACAGGGGAGCAATGAGCAGTTCTTC

abundance: few
v_gene: TRBV11-2
d_gene: TRBD2
j_gene: TRBJ2-1
CDR3aa: CASSSPRAGGPYNEQFF
CDR3nt: TGTGCCAGCAGCAGCCCCCGAGCGGGAGGGCCCTACAATGAGCAGTTCTTC

abundance: few
v_gene: TRBV12-3/TRBV12-4
d_gene: NA
j_gene: TRBJ1-2
CDR3aa: CASSRLGSGYTF
CDR3nt: TGTGCCAGCAGCCGCCTAGGAAGCGGCTACACCTTC

abundance: few
v_gene: TRBV7-9
d_gene: NA
j_gene: TRBJ2-7
CDR3aa: CASSPLTGHYEQYF
CDR3nt: TGTGCCAGCAGCCCCTTGACAGGACACTACGAGCAGTACTTC

abundance: NA
v_gene: TRBV20-1
d_gene: NA
j_gene: TRBJ2-5
CDR3aa: CSATGAGQETQYF
CDR3nt: TGCAGTGCCACAGGGGCGGGACAAGAGACCCAGTACTTC

abundance: few
v_gene: TRBV29-1
d_gene: TRBD2
j_gene: TRBJ2-2
CDR3aa: CSVPGEGREMGGELFF
CDR3nt: TGCAGCGTCCCCGGTGAGGGGCGGGAGATGGGCGGGGAGCTGTTTTTT

abundance: many
v_gene: TRBV18
d_gene: NA
j_gene: TRBJ2-1
CDR3aa: CASSPPRSSYNEQFF
CDR3nt: TGTGCCAGCTCACCACCGAGAAGCTCCTACAATGAGCAGTTCTTC

abundance: NA
v_gene: TRBV7-9
d_gene: NA
j_gene: TRBJ2-5
CDR3aa: CASSLYTRIQETQYF
CDR3nt: TGTGCCAGCAGCTTATATACTCGTATACAAGAGACCCAGTACTTC

abundance: few
v_gene: TRBV4-2
d_gene: NA
j_gene: TRBJ2-3
CDR3aa: CASSQEQSTDTQYF
CDR3nt: TGTGCCAGCAGCCAAGAACAGTCCACAGATACGCAGTATTTT

abundance: NA
v_gene: TRBV24-1
d_gene: TRBD2
j_gene: TRBJ2-1
CDR3aa: CATSDQQQIAGSNEQFF
CDR3nt: TGTGCCACCAGTGATCAACAACAAATAGCGGGGAGCAATGAGCAGTTCTTC

abundance: many
v_gene: TRBV10-3
d_gene: NA
j_gene: TRBJ2-5
CDR3aa: CAISPDSVTETQYF
CDR3nt: TGTGCCATCAGTCCGGACAGTGTGACAGAGACCCAGTACTTC

abundance: many
v_gene: TRBV12-3/TRBV12-4
d_gene: TRBD1
j_gene: TRBJ1-5
CDR3aa: CASSRGTGLQPQHF
CDR3nt: TGTGCCAGCAGCAGAGGGACAGGACTTCAGCCCCAGCATTTT

abundance: few
v_gene: TRBV15
d_gene: NA
j_gene: TRBJ1-2
CDR3aa: CATSREHSELANYGYTF
CDR3nt: TGTGCCACCAGCAGAGAACACAGCGAATTAGCTAACTATGGCTACACCTTC

abundance: few
v_gene: TRBV10-3
d_gene: TRBD2
j_gene: TRBJ2-1
CDR3aa: CAISQREGIVSEQFF
CDR3nt: TGTGCCATCAGCCAGCGGGAGGGAATCGTAAGTGAGCAGTTCTTC

abundance: NA
v_gene: TRBV6-1
d_gene: TRBD1
j_gene: TRBJ2-5
CDR3aa: CASSGTERETQYF
CDR3nt: TGTGCCAGCAGCGGGACAGAAAGGGAGACCCAGTACTTC

abundance: few
v_gene: TRBV20-1
d_gene: TRBD2
j_gene: TRBJ2-1
CDR3aa: CSALQAGGNEQFF
CDR3nt: TGCAGTGCCCTTCAAGCGGGAGGGAATGAGCAGTTCTTC

abundance: NA
v_gene: TRBV12-3/TRBV12-4
d_gene: TRBD2
j_gene: TRBJ2-1
CDR3aa: CASSSRGRAGEQFF
CDR3nt: TGTGCCAGCAGCTCTCGCGGGAGGGCAGGTGAGCAGTTCTTC

abundance: many
v_gene: TRBV29-1
d_gene: TRBD2
j_gene: TRBJ2-3
CDR3aa: CSVEPKGLVQFDTQYF
CDR3nt: TGCAGCGTTGAGCCCAAGGGACTAGTGCAATTTGATACGCAGTATTTT

abundance: many
v_gene: TRBV29-1
d_gene: NA
j_gene: TRBJ2-1
CDR3aa: CSVEVQGPMDEQFF
CDR3nt: TGCAGCGTTGAAGTTCAGGGGCCAATGGATGAGCAGTTCTTC

abundance: NA
v_gene: TRBV12-3/TRBV12-4
d_gene: NA
j_gene: TRBJ2-4
CDR3aa: CASSGDLAKNIQYF
CDR3nt: TGTGCCAGCAGTGGGGACCTAGCCAAAAACATTCAGTACTTC

abundance: few
v_gene: TRBV12-5
d_gene: TRBD2
j_gene: TRBJ2-1
CDR3aa: CASGLVPSGLAGAYEQFF
CDR3nt: TGTGCTAGTGGTTTGGTCCCATCAGGACTAGCGGGAGCCTATGAGCAGTTCTTC

abundance: NA
v_gene: TRBV7-6
d_gene: NA
j_gene: TRBJ2-2
CDR3aa: CASSLGQGLSGELFF
CDR3nt: TGTGCCAGCAGCTTAGGGCAGGGGTTATCCGGGGAGCTGTTTTTT

abundance: many
v_gene: TRBV12-3/TRBV12-4
d_gene: NA
j_gene: TRBJ2-1
CDR3aa: CASSALQAPTTIGQFF
CDR3nt: TGTGCCAGCAGTGCCCTACAGGCCCCTACTACAATAGGGCAGTTCTTC

abundance: NA
v_gene: TRBV14
d_gene: NA
j_gene: TRBJ2-7
CDR3aa: CASSPGTRDYEQYF
CDR3nt: TGTGCCAGCAGCCCGGGTACGAGGGATTACGAGCAGTACTTC

abundance: NA
v_gene: TRBV28
d_gene: NA
j_gene: TRBJ2-5
CDR3aa: CASSSRHGPLKETQYF
CDR3nt: TGTGCCAGCAGTTCACGACATGGTCCGCTAAAAGAGACCCAGTACTTC

abundance: NA
v_gene: TRBV20-1
d_gene: NA
j_gene: TRBJ1-1
CDR3aa: CSARDLTGGTEAFF
CDR3nt: TGCAGTGCTAGAGACCTTACTGGTGGCACTGAAGCTTTCTTT

abundance: NA
v_gene: TRBV5-4
d_gene: NA
j_gene: TRBJ2-7
CDR3aa: CASSFTGGAYEQYF
CDR3nt: TGTGCCAGCAGCTTCACGGGGGGCGCATACGAGCAGTACTTC

abundance: few
v_gene: TRBV18
d_gene: NA
j_gene: TRBJ1-5
CDR3aa: CASSKTVDRNQPQHF
CDR3nt: TGTGCCAGCTCAAAAACGGTAGACAGAAATCAGCCCCAGCATTTT

abundance: NA
v_gene: TRBV12-3/TRBV12-4
d_gene: NA
j_gene: TRBJ2-3
CDR3aa: CASSVWPLTDTQYF
CDR3nt: TGTGCCAGCAGTGTGTGGCCCTTGACAGATACGCAGTATTTT

abundance: few
v_gene: TRBV28
d_gene: TRBD1
j_gene: TRBJ2-5
CDR3aa: CASSLLGTGPQETQYF
CDR3nt: TGTGCCAGCAGTTTATTGGGGACAGGTCCCCAAGAGACCCAGTACTTC

abundance: many
v_gene: TRBV20-1
d_gene: TRBD1
j_gene: TRBJ2-1
CDR3aa: CSAPRRPGTGGGNEQFF
CDR3nt: TGCAGTGCCCCGCGTAGGCCCGGGACAGGGGGGGGGAATGAGCAGTTCTTC